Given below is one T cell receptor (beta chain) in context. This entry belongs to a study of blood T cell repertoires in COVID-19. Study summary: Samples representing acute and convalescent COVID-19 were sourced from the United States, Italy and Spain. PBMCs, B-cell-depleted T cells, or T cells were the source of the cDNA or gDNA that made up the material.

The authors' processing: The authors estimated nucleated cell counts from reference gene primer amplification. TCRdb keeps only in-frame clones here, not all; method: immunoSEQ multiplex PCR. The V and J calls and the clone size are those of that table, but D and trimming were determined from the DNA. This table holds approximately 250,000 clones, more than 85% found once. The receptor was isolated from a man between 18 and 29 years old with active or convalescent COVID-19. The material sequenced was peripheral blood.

CDR3 nucleotide sequence: TGTGCCAGCAGCTTCACAGGAAATAAAGATACGCAGTATTTT. Translating it yields CASSFTGNKDTQYF. The rearrangement joins TRBV6-5 to TRBJ2-3; TRBD1 might be the D (5 bases). The germline V and J ends were trimmed by 6 bases and 5 bases, with 15 bases remaining between them. CDR1 MNHEY and CDR2 SVGAGI come from the germline V gene. This CDR3 has 14 residues.